A selection of T cell receptor beta chains follows, all from one sample in a study of CD8+ T cells in alopecia areata. Sequencing was performed with immunoSEQ multiplex PCR; in TCRdb, only in-frame clones are kept and a portion is missing. Of about 200,000 clones in the sample, 64% were seen once. The source material was CD4+ T cells sorted from blood, sampled at week 4, from a patient treated with tofacitinib. The receptors shown here come from a human donor with alopecia areata. Each CDR3 is given with its conserved first and last residue. The order of the fields is clone size, D gene, J gene, V gene, CDR3 protein, CDR3 DNA. D genes are given only for firm matches. Only part of the rows carry a size: once, few, many, or a class if the clone is expanded.

NA | NA | TRBJ1-5 | TRBV10-3 | CAIRRDSSGQPQHF | TGTGCCATCAGGAGGGACTCCTCGGGTCAGCCCCAGCATTTT
NA | NA | TRBJ2-7 | TRBV11-3 | CASSLDPSTYEQYF | TGTGCCAGCAGCTTAGATCCTTCCACCTACGAGCAGTACTTC
NA | NA | TRBJ2-7 | TRBV14 | CASSQVVGVTYEQYF | TGTGCCAGCAGCCAAGTAGTAGGAGTAACCTACGAGCAGTACTTC
NA | NA | TRBJ1-3 | TRBV2 | CASSDFQGGNTIYF | TGTGCCAGCAGTGACTTTCAGGGAGGGAACACCATATATTTT
NA | TRBD1 | TRBJ2-1 | TRBV2 | CASRTGLSYNEQFF | TGTGCCAGCAGGACAGGGCTATCCTACAATGAGCAGTTCTTC
few | TRBD1 | TRBJ1-2 | TRBV5-6 | CASSQFQGVGGYTF | TGTGCCAGCAGTCAATTCCAGGGGGTTGGTGGCTACACCTTC
few | NA | TRBJ2-6 | TRBV7-9 | CASSRERSGANVLTF | TGTGCCAGCAGCCGCGAACGCTCTGGGGCCAACGTCCTGACTTTC
NA | NA | TRBJ1-2 | TRBV4-3 | CASSQDPAPYGYTF | TGCGCCAGCAGCCAAGACCCAGCCCCTTATGGCTACACCTTC
few | TRBD1 | TRBJ2-7 | TRBV29-1 | CSVDVTGGKEYF | TGCAGCGTTGATGTGACAGGGGGGAAGGAGTACTTC
NA | TRBD1 | TRBJ1-5 | TRBV5-1 | CASSLDGDRAQPQHF | TGCGCCAGCAGCTTGGATGGCGACAGGGCTCAGCCCCAGCATTTT
NA | NA | TRBJ1-1 | TRBV4-3 | CASSQDYTGSTEAFF | TGCGCCAGCAGCCAGGATTATACAGGGAGTACTGAAGCTTTCTTT
few | NA | TRBJ2-3 | TRBV6-6 | CASSPEGGRDTQYF | TGTGCCAGCAGTCCTGAGGGGGGGCGAGATACGCAGTATTTT
NA | NA | TRBJ1-2 | TRBV2 | CASRSGAGLWGGYTF | TGTGCCAGCCGATCAGGGGCAGGTCTCTGGGGTGGCTACACCTTC
NA | NA | TRBJ1-1 | TRBV29-1 | CSADLMNTEAFF | TGCAGCGCAGACCTTATGAACACTGAAGCTTTCTTT
NA | NA | TRBJ1-1 | TRBV6-5 | CASSQFRSEAFF | TGTGCCAGCTCTCAATTTAGGAGTGAAGCTTTCTTT
few | NA | TRBJ2-2 | TRBV29-1 | CSVEVTRRNTGELFF | TGCAGCGTTGAAGTCACTAGGAGAAACACCGGGGAGCTGTTTTTT
NA | NA | TRBJ1-6 | TRBV30 | CAWSVVDSPLHF | TGTGCCTGGAGTGTAGTAGATTCACCCCTCCACTTT
NA | TRBD1 | TRBJ2-7 | TRBV25-1 | CASSETGFLVEQYF | TGTGCCAGCAGTGAGACAGGGTTCCTGGTCGAGCAGTACTTC
NA | TRBD2 | TRBJ2-5 | TRBV7-9 | CASSLMASGEETQYF | TGTGCCAGCAGCTTAATGGCTAGCGGGGAAGAGACCCAGTACTTC
NA | TRBD1 | TRBJ2-7 | TRBV18 | CASSTGQGYEQYF | TGTGCCAGCTCTACGGGACAGGGCTACGAGCAGTACTTC
NA | NA | TRBJ1-1 | TRBV7-9 | CASSLGQMNTEAFF | TGTGCCAGCAGCTTAGGGCAGATGAACACTGAAGCTTTCTTT
NA | TRBD1 | TRBJ1-2 | TRBV7-9 | CASSFDTGAYGYTF | TGTGCCAGCAGCTTTGACACAGGGGCATATGGCTACACCTTC
NA | NA | TRBJ2-5 | TRBV7-2 | CASSMQETQYF | TGTGCCAGCAGCATGCAAGAGACCCAGTACTTC
NA | NA | TRBJ1-5 | TRBV9 | CASRANSRKANQPQHF | TGTGCCAGCAGAGCTAATAGCAGAAAAGCAAATCAGCCCCAGCATTTT
NA | NA | TRBJ2-2 | TRBV9 | CASSENSANTGELFF | TGTGCCAGCAGCGAAAATTCAGCGAACACCGGGGAGCTGTTTTTT
NA | NA | TRBJ2-7 | TRBV10-3 | CAISELSGSYYEQYF | TGTGCCATCAGTGAGCTCTCCGGTTCCTACTACGAGCAGTACTTC
NA | NA | TRBJ1-2 | TRBV19 | CASIRVGAPDGYTF | TGTGCCAGTATCCGCGTCGGGGCCCCGGATGGCTACACCTTC
NA | NA | TRBJ2-5 | TRBV15 | CATSLRPGVQETQYF | TGTGCCACCAGCCTCAGGCCAGGGGTACAAGAGACCCAGTACTTC
NA | TRBD2 | TRBJ2-7 | TRBV29-1 | CSVATIGGAYEQYF | TGCAGCGTCGCGACTATCGGGGGGGCTTACGAGCAGTACTTC
NA | NA | TRBJ2-5 | TRBV2 | CASSGERETQYF | TGTGCCAGCAGTGGAGAGCGAGAGACCCAGTACTTC
NA | TRBD1 | TRBJ1-1 | TRBV4-1 | CASSQVQGNTEAFF | TGCGCCAGCAGCCAGGTACAGGGGAATACTGAAGCTTTCTTT
few | NA | TRBJ2-5 | TRBV5-1 | CASSLVVSGAETQYF | TGCGCCAGCAGCTTGGTGGTATCCGGTGCAGAGACCCAGTACTTC
few | NA | TRBJ2-5 | TRBV7-2 | CASSLPPERATQYF | TGTGCCAGCAGCTTACCTCCGGAAAGGGCGACCCAGTACTTC
NA | NA | TRBJ2-7 | TRBV20-1 | CSVRRGDEQYF | TGCAGTGTCCGGCGGGGAGACGAGCAGTACTTC
NA | NA | TRBJ1-2 | TRBV29-1 | CSARGAEYGYTF | TGCAGCGCTCGTGGGGCGGAGTATGGCTACACCTTC
NA | NA | TRBJ1-2 | TRBV7-2 | CASSLEQGGDGYTF | TGTGCCAGCAGCTTAGAGCAAGGGGGAGATGGCTACACCTTC
NA | NA | TRBJ1-1 | TRBV5-4 | CASEGQPNTEAFF | TGTGCCAGCGAAGGACAGCCGAACACTGAAGCTTTCTTT
NA | NA | TRBJ2-6 | TRBV29-1 | CAGSRSSGANVLTF | TGCGCGGGAAGCAGATCCTCTGGGGCCAACGTCCTGACTTTC
NA | NA | TRBJ2-5 | TRBV29-1 | CSGPQPRRETQYF | TGCAGCGGCCCTCAACCCCGTAGGGAGACCCAGTACTTC